One sample yielded the 9 T cell receptor beta chains listed below, sequenced in a study of technical replicates of blood from a few donors. Profiled with immunoSEQ multiplex PCR; TCRdb holds only in-frame clones, not every one. This table has about 70,000 clones, roughly 98% appearing once. Input material: T cells isolated from PBMCs. The receptors originated from a human donor in good health.

This rearrangement joins TRBV19 to TRBJ2-3, with a weak D call TRBD1 (5 bases). This CDR3 spans 16 amino acids. V was cut by 4 bases and J by 0 bases, with 14 bases left in between. Germline assignment: CDR1 LNHDA and CDR2 SQIVND (reference sequence). CDR3 in amino acids: CASSTRQTFSTDTQYF. The CDR3 DNA reads TGTGCCAGTAGTACCCGACAGACCTTTAGCACAGATACGCAGTATTTT.

The chain links TRBV5-1 to TRBJ2-2; 11 bases match TRBD2. After removal of 3 bases from V and 4 bases from J, the junction contained 2 bases not matched to a gene. This CDR3 contains 15 residues. Germline lookup yields CDR1 SGHRS and CDR2 YFSETQ. CDR3: CASSSTSGTTGELFF. CDR3 coding DNA: TGCGCCAGCAGCTCGACTAGCGGGACCACCGGGGAGCTGTTTTTT.

The chain uses TRBV27 and TRBJ2-5, with TRBD2 as a possible D gene (5 bases). V shed 7 bases and J shed 1 base, with 10 bases lying between them. Germline V CDR1 and CDR2: MNHEY, SMNVEV (reference sequence). This CDR3 comprises 13 residues. The CDR3 coding sequence is TGTGCCAGCATCGGCCGGGGCCAAGAGACCCAGTACTTC. This sequence encodes CASIGRGQETQYF.

V gene TRBV10-3 combines with J gene TRBJ1-2; 9 nucleotides match TRBD1. This CDR3 is 15 amino acids long. Trimming removed 3 bases from V and 6 bases from J; junction bases left unmatched: 8. The V gene's germline CDR1 is ENHRY and CDR2 SYGVKD. This CDR3 is CAISDSGTGLNGYTF. The CDR3 region has the DNA TGTGCCATCAGTGATTCCGGGACAGGGTTGAATGGCTACACCTTC.

This sequence joins TRBV10-3 and TRBJ1-1, with D possibly matching TRBD1 (6 bases). V was shortened by 8 bases and J by 1 base, with 11 bases between the two germline ends. Germline loops: CDR1 ENHRY, CDR2 SYGVKD. The CDR3 sequence is 13 residues long. CDR3: CAIQGHGNTEAFF. The CDR3 nucleotides read TGTGCCATCCAGGGGCACGGGAACACTGAAGCTTTCTTT.

V and J are TRBV5-1 and TRBJ1-3; TRBD1 is a possible D gene (5 bases). The V and J ends lost 1 base and 3 bases respectively, with 11 bases between them. Germline CDR1 and CDR2: SGHRS and YFSETQ. This CDR3 has 15 residues. CDR3 nucleotide sequence: TGCGCCAGCAGCTTGAATGGGGCCGGTGGAAACACCATATATTTT. Its protein product is CASSLNGAGGNTIYF.

This clone was detected only once. The chain couples TRBV12-1 to TRBJ2-6; the table's D call, TRBD1, has no DNA check behind it. TRBV12-1 is a documented pseudogene. The CDR3 covers 17 residues. CDR3 nucleotide sequence: TGTGCCAGCAGCTTTGGGGGACAGTCCTCTGGGGCCAACGTCCTGACTTTC. Residues: CASSFGGQSSGANVLTF.

The chain is built from TRBV19 and TRBJ2-7; D perhaps matches TRBD2 (5 bases). V was pared by 8 bases and J by 1 base, with 15 bases between. Per germline, CDR1 LNHDA and CDR2 SQIVND (reference sequence). This CDR3 contains 14 residues. CDR3 in DNA: TGTGCCAGTTCGAGGACTGGTAGATCCTACGAGCAGTACTTC. Translation: CASSRTGRSYEQYF.

This sequence joins TRBV20-1 and TRBJ2-2, with D possibly being TRBD2 (5 bases). This CDR3 region has 11 residues. Germline values: CDR1 DFQATT, CDR2 SNEGSKA (reference sequence). Trimming cost V 6 bases and J 7 bases, with 9 bases left between them. CDR3 DNA: TGCAGTGCCGGGGTCAGCGGGGAGCTGTTTTTT. The encoded protein is CSAGVSGELFF.